This paragraph reports one TCR beta chain. The antigen remains undetermined. CDR3 length: 12 residues. The V end lost 2 bases, the J end lost 3 bases, and 7 bases lay between the germline ends. Germline CDR1 reads SQVTM; CDR2 reads ANQGSEA. In TCRdb, the 5' RACE reads were re-called with MiXCR into one record per CDR3 protein. The sample consists of some 340,000 distinct CDR3 sequences, approximately 12% of them appearing once. This entry belongs to a study of T-cell memory formation after mild COVID-19. Study findings and constraints: Among clones contracting day 15 to 85, CD4/CD8 was balanced, whereas later expanders leaned CD4+. CD4+ contracting clones lay mainly in CM and EM, CD8+ ones in EMRA. Several responding clones turned up in pre-infection memory, indicating that cross-reactive memory may have taken part. The authors left the SARS-CoV-2 specificity of second-wave clones peaking on day 37 unconfirmed.

This chain uses TRBV29-1 with TRBJ2-5; the D gene is possibly TRBD1 (6 bases). Sequences were obtained from PBMCs or a T cell subset sorted from them (not recorded which). This sequence was found in a young man who had mild COVID-19 (a few samples of this study predate the infection). Cell type and time point are not known. The CDR3 here is CSVEHREETQYF. The CDR3 region has the DNA TGCAGCGTTGAACACAGGGAAGAGACCCAGTACTTC.